This T cell receptor beta chain was recorded in a study of shared clonotypes between healthy human individuals. The CDR3 is 12 residues long. Trimming took 3 bases from V and 4 from J, leaving 5 bases between them. Per the germline V gene, CDR1 is MDHEN and CDR2 is SYDVKM. The assay was immunoSEQ multiplex PCR, and TCRdb's table has in-frame clones only and misses some. The repertoire includes roughly 550,000 clones, around 95% of them detected once, and 0.11% sits in the top ten. Turning to this clone: Distinct nucleotide sequences in the sample also encode this CDR3.

Naive CD8 cells, CD45RO-negative and positively selected for CCR7, excluded terminally differentiated effector memory CD45RA+ cells. The rearrangement uses TRBV28 and TRBJ2-3; unclear D gene. The sequence was obtained from a woman under 40 in good health. The sequencing sample was made of naive CD8+ T cells sorted from blood. As DNA, the CDR3 is TGTGCCAGCAGTTTTGGATCAGATACGCAGTATTTT. Protein product: CASSFGSDTQYF.